The entry below gives a single TCR beta chain sequence along with its context. This CDR3 region has 14 residues. The V gene end was trimmed by 4 bases and the J gene end by 2 bases; junction bases not matched to a gene: 6. Germline V gene lookup returns CDR1 SGHRS and CDR2 YFSETQ. The data stem from a study of blood T cell repertoires in COVID-19. The overall study: Sample material is recorded as cDNA or gDNA derived from T cells, B-cell-depleted T cells, or PBMCs.

In the original workflow: From reference gene primer amplification, estimates of nucleated cell counts were derived. TCRdb's copy holds only in-frame clones and misses some; the assay was immunoSEQ multiplex PCR. The V and J calls and clone size come from that table; D and trimming were worked out from the DNA. The repertoire holds around 250,000 clones, more than 75% seen once, with 1.5% to 2% in the top ten. Donors in Cohort 3 counted as recovered after two negative PCRs, clearance, or symptom resolution. This chain links TRBV5-1 with TRBJ2-7, with 7 positions matching TRBD2. The material sequenced was PBMCs or T cells enriched from blood (not recorded which). This clonotype was sampled from a woman in her forties or fifties who had recovered from COVID-19. This chain's CDR3 is CASSQGTTTYEQYF. The CDR3 DNA sequence: TGCGCCAGCAGCCAAGGGACTACTACCTACGAGCAGTACTTC. The variable domain in full, with the rest retrieved from reference TRBV5-1 and TRBJ2-7, is KAGVTQTPRYLIKTRGQQVTLSCSPISGHRSVSWYQQTPGQGLQFLFEYFSETQRNKGNFPGRFSGRQFSNSRSEMNVSTLELGDSALYLCASSQGTTTYEQYFGPGTRLTVT.